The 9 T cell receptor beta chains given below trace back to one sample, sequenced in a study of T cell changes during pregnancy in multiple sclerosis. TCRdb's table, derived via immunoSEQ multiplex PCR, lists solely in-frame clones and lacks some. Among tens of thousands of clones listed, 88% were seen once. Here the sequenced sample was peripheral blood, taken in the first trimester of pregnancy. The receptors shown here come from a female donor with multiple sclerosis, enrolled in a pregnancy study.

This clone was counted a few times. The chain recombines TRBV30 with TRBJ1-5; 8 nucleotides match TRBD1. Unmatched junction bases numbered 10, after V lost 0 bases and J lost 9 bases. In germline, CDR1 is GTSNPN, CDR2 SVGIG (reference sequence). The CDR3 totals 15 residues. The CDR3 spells CAWSVVGRGHGPQHF. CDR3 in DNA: TGTGCCTGGAGTGTAGTGGGCAGGGGGCATGGGCCCCAGCATTTT.

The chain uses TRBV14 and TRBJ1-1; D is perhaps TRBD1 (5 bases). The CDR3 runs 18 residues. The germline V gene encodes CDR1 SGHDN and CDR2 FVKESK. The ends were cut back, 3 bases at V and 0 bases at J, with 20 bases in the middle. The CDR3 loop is CASSQDYENRLLNTEAFF. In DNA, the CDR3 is TGTGCCAGCAGCCAGGATTACGAAAACAGGCTCTTGAACACTGAAGCTTTCTTT.

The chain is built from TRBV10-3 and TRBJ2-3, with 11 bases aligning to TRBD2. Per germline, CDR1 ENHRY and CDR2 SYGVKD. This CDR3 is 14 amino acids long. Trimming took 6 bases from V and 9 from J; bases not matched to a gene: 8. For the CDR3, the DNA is TGTGCCATCAGGACTAGCGGGGATCTAGACACGCAGTATTTT. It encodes CAIRTSGDLDTQYF.

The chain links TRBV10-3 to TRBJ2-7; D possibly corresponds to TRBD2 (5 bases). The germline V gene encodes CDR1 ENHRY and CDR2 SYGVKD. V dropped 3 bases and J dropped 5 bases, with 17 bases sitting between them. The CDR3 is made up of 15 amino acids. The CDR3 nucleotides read TGTGCCATCAGTGAATCTGGTGGGAGTAGACACGAGCAGTACTTC. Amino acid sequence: CAISESGGSRHEQYF.

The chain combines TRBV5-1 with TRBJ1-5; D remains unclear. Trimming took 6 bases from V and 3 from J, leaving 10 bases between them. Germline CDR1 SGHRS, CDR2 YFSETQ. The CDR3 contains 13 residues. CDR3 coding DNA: TGCGCCAGCACGCCGGGGTTCAATCAGCCCCAGCATTTT. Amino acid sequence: CASTPGFNQPQHF.

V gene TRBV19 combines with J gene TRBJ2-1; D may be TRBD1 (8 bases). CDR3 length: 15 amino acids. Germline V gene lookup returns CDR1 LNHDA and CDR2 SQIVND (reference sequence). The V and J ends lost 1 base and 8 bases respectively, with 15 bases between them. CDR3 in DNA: TGTGCCAGTAGTATAGGGAGGACAGGGAGGGATGAGCAGTTCTTC. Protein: CASSIGRTGRDEQFF.

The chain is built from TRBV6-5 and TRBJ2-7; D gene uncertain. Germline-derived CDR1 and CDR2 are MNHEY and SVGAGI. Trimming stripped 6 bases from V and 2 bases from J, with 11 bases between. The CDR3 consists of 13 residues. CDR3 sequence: CASRAEVPYEQYF. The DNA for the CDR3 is TGTGCCAGCAGGGCGGAAGTTCCCTACGAGCAGTACTTC.

The CDR3 sequence is CASSLPSALYEQYF. The CDR3 coding sequence is TGCGCCAGCAGCTTGCCTAGCGCGCTCTACGAGCAGTACTTC. This rearrangement joins TRBV5-1 to TRBJ2-7; TRBD2 might be the D (6 bases). Germline values: CDR1 SGHRS, CDR2 YFSETQ. Trimming removed 1 base at V and 3 bases at J, with 11 bases between. The CDR3 is 14 residues long.

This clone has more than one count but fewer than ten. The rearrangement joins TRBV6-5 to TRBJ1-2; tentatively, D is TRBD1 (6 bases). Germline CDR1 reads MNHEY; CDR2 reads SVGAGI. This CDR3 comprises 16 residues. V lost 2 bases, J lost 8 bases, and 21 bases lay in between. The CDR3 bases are TGTGCCAGCAGTTACCAAGTCTCCACAGGGTCCCCGGGCTACACCTTC. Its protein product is CASSYQVSTGSPGYTF.